The 18 T cell receptor beta chains below were found in one sample sequenced in a study of OX40 agonist ivuxolimab in advanced cancers. The data were produced by immunoSEQ multiplex PCR, yet TCRdb's version contains in-frame clones alone and is incomplete. The sample records some 64,000 clones, around 83% being singletons. Source: CD4+ or CD8+ T cells sorted from blood, taken in a trial of the OX40 agonist ivuxolimab. Every receptor here comes from an adult with an advanced solid tumor such as melanoma, head and neck, liver or kidney cancer.

This clone was recorded once. V is TRBV27 and J is TRBJ1-5; a possible D gene is TRBD1 (5 bases). The germline V gene encodes CDR1 MNHEY and CDR2 SMNVEV (reference sequence). V gave up 4 bases and J gave up 7 bases, with 14 bases separating them. CDR3 length: 14 amino acids. CDR3 region: CASSYGWGNQPQHF. The CDR3 DNA sequence: TGTGCCAGCAGTTATGGATGGGGGAACCAGCCCCAGCATTTT.

CDR3 amino acids: CASSLDLYEQYF. The CDR3 nucleotides read TGTGCCAGCAGCTTGGACCTGTACGAGCAGTACTTC. V gene TRBV5-6 combines with J gene TRBJ2-7; no clear D gene. This CDR3 comprises 12 residues. Trimming removed 0 bases from V and 4 bases from J, with 5 bases in between. Germline-derived CDR1 and CDR2 are SGHDT and YYEEEE.

This clone was detected only once. V gene TRBV6-1 combines with J gene TRBJ1-4, with no clear D. Germline V gene data show CDR1 as MNHNS and CDR2 as SASEGT. The CDR3 has 12 amino acids. V was shortened by 7 bases and J by 4 bases, with 7 bases between the two germline ends. CDR3 bases: TGTGCCAGCATGAGGAGTAATGAAAAACTGTTTTTT. Its protein product is CASMRSNEKLFF.

V and J are TRBV5-5 and TRBJ1-5; 7 bases are shared with TRBD1. There are 15 residues in the CDR3. Losses at the gene ends were 8 bases for V and 2 bases for J; bases not matched to a gene: 10. Germline-derived CDR1 and CDR2 are SGHKS and YYEKEE (reference sequence). CDR3 DNA: TGTGCCAGTAGTTCCCAAGGACAGGGCAATCAGCCCCAGCATTTT. Amino acid sequence: CASSSQGQGNQPQHF.

The CDR3 is CASSLFSGTNTGELFF. The CDR3 coding sequence is TGTGCCAGCAGTTTATTTAGCGGAACGAACACCGGGGAGCTGTTTTTT. V usage is TRBV28 and J usage is TRBJ2-2; D is perhaps TRBD2 (6 bases). Germline V gene sequence: CDR1 MDHEN, CDR2 SYDVKM. The CDR3 runs 16 residues. V dropped 1 base and J dropped 0 bases, with 9 bases sitting between them.

The CDR3 nucleotides read TGTGCCAGCAGCCGACCCCCGGGGGCGAGCACTGAAGCTTTCTTT. It is translated as CASSRPPGASTEAFF. The chain uses TRBV6-5 and TRBJ1-1, with D possibly matching TRBD1 (6 bases). This CDR3 contains 15 residues. Trimming removed 6 bases at V and 4 bases at J, with 18 bases between. CDR1 and CDR2 from the germline V gene are MNHEY and SVGAGI.

Only a few counts were recorded for this clone. The rearrangement links TRBV19 to TRBJ2-2, with D possibly called TRBD1 or TRBD2 (5 bases each). The V gene's germline CDR1 is LNHDA and CDR2 SQIVND (reference sequence). Trimming took off 5 bases at V and 7 bases at J, with 8 bases between the two ends. CDR3 size: 12 residues. CDR3 in DNA: TGTGCCAGTAGTCGGGACCACGGGGAGCTGTTTTTT. It is translated as CASSRDHGELFF.

This clone has a handful of counts. The V call is TRBV25-1, the J call TRBJ1-6; unclear D gene. Germline V gene data show CDR1 as MGHDK and CDR2 as SYGVNS. Trimming shortened V by 7 bases and J by 9 bases, and 13 bases separated the two germline ends. This CDR3 spans 13 amino acids. The CDR3 loop reads CASTERDASPLHF. The CDR3 region has the DNA TGTGCCAGCACAGAGAGGGATGCTTCACCCCTCCACTTT.

The chain has TRBV18 and TRBJ2-3; the D gene could be TRBD1 or TRBD2 (5 bases each). The CDR3 sequence is 15 residues long. V was trimmed by 8 bases and J by 2 bases, leaving 17 bases between them. Germline CDR1 and CDR2: KGHSH and LQKENI. The CDR3 bases are TGTGCCAGCCCCCAGTTCCGGGGCGACACAGATACGCAGTATTTT. Its translation is CASPQFRGDTDTQYF. Using reference TRBV18 and TRBJ2-3 for the parts outside the CDR3, the full variable domain is NAGVMQNPRHLVRRRGQEARLRCSPMKGHSHVYWYRQLPEEGLKFMVYLQKENIIDESGMPKERFSAEFPKEGPSILRIQQVVRGDSAAYFCASPQFRGDTDTQYFGPGTRLTVL.

This chain links TRBV7-9 with TRBJ1-5; maybe TRBD1 (6 bases). CDR3 length: 15 amino acids. Germline CDR1 reads SEHNR; CDR2 reads FQNEAQ (reference sequence). The V gene lost 1 base and the J gene lost 5 bases, with 12 bases spanning the gap. CDR3 amino acids: CASSLGIGGDQPQHF. DNA for the CDR3: TGTGCCAGCAGCTTAGGTATAGGGGGTGATCAGCCCCAGCATTTT. The variable domain in full, with the rest retrieved from reference TRBV7-9 and TRBJ1-5, is DTGVSQNPRHKITKRGQNVTFRCDPISEHNRLYWYRQTLGQGPEFLTYFQNEAQLEKSRLLSDRFSAERPKGSFSTLEIQRTEQGDSAMYLCASSLGIGGDQPQHFGDGTRLSIL.

This chain links TRBV11-3 with TRBJ2-1; D is possibly TRBD2 (5 bases). The ends were cut back, 1 base at V and 12 bases at J, with 13 bases in the middle. The germline CDR1 and CDR2 sequences are SGHNT and YENEEA. This CDR3 is 13 amino acids long. The chain's CDR3 is CASSLVRTSVQFF. The CDR3 DNA reads as TGTGCCAGCAGCTTAGTTCGAACTAGTGTGCAGTTCTTC.

The chain carries TRBV2 and TRBJ1-4; 8 bases are a match to TRBD1. This CDR3 comprises 17 residues. Trimming at V came to 6 bases and at J to 0 bases, leaving 9 bases not matched to a gene. Germline CDR1 is SNHLY and CDR2 is FYNNEI. CDR3 nucleotide sequence: TGTGCCAGCAGCCAGACAGGGGCCGAGGCAACTAATGAAAAACTGTTTTTT. This sequence encodes CASSQTGAEATNEKLFF. The whole variable domain, filled in from reference TRBV2 and TRBJ1-4, reads EPEVTQTPSHQVTQMGQEVILRCVPISNHLYFYWYRQILGQKVEFLVSFYNNEISEKSEIFDDQFSVERPDGSNFTLKIRSTKLEDSAMYFCASSQTGAEATNEKLFFGSGTQLSVL.

This clone was picked up a small number of times. The rearrangement links TRBV2 to TRBJ1-5, with no clear D. V lost 3 bases and J lost 0, with 3 bases in between. Germline loops: CDR1 SNHLY, CDR2 FYNNEI. The CDR3 runs 13 residues. The CDR3 loop reads CASSDASNQPQHF. The CDR3 DNA follows: TGTGCCAGCAGTGATGCTAGCAATCAGCCCCAGCATTTT.

V usage is TRBV25-1 and J usage is TRBJ2-2; a weak D match, TRBD1 (5 bases). Germline values: CDR1 MGHDK, CDR2 SYGVNS. This CDR3 spans 14 amino acids. Trimming cost V 3 bases and J 5 bases, with 10 bases left between them. The CDR3 region has the DNA TGTGCCAGCAGTGATCCAAAGGGGACCGGGGAGCTGTTTTTT. As protein: CASSDPKGTGELFF.

This sequence joins TRBV27 and TRBJ2-2; D unclear. V dropped 6 bases and J dropped 6 bases, with 14 bases sitting between them. Germline V gene data show CDR1 as MNHEY and CDR2 as SMNVEV (reference sequence). This CDR3 has 14 amino acids. The CDR3 DNA follows: TGTGCCAGCAGCTCCACCACCTCGGCCGGGGAGCTGTTTTTT. It specifies CASSSTTSAGELFF.

This clone occurred a few times. The chain combines TRBV29-1 with TRBJ1-1, with a weak D call TRBD1 (5 bases). V was pared by 6 bases and J by 0 bases, with 11 bases between. CDR3 size: 13 residues. From germline, CDR1 is SQVTM and CDR2 ANQGSEA. CDR3: CSVWGLVNTEAFF. The DNA for the CDR3 is TGCAGCGTCTGGGGACTCGTGAACACTGAAGCTTTCTTT.

The chain has TRBV2 and TRBJ1-3; 7 nucleotides line up with TRBD1. V trimming: 5 bases; J trimming: 3 bases; junction bases outside the gene matches: 7. This CDR3 contains 15 residues. Germline loops: CDR1 SNHLY, CDR2 FYNNEI. CDR3 bases: TGTGCCAGCAGTCGAAGGGACAGCAGTGGAAACACCATATATTTT. Its protein is CASSRRDSSGNTIYF. Full variable domain (outside the CDR3, taken from reference TRBV2 and TRBJ1-3): EPEVTQTPSHQVTQMGQEVILRCVPISNHLYFYWYRQILGQKVEFLVSFYNNEISEKSEIFDDQFSVERPDGSNFTLKIRSTKLEDSAMYFCASSRRDSSGNTIYFGEGSWLTVV.

The gene calls are TRBV7-9 and TRBJ2-5; 8 nucleotides align to TRBD2. The end of the DNA is better explained by TRBJ2-7, so the J call may be wrong. Germline values: CDR1 SEHNR, CDR2 FQNEAQ (reference sequence). The CDR3 runs to 15 residues. In nucleotides, the CDR3 is TGTGCCAGCAGCCCCTTTTCGGGAGGGCCGGACGAGCAGTACTTC. It specifies CASSPFSGGPDEQYF.